Below are 28 T cell receptor beta chains sequenced from a single sample in a study of T cell responses to AZD1222 COVID-19 vaccine. Clones were sequenced by immunoSEQ multiplex PCR, and TCRdb holds only the in-frame ones, with some missing. In the table there are about 180,000 clones, 75% to 90% of which are singletons. The sequencing here drew on peripheral blood, taken on day 0 of AZD1222 vaccination. Receptors originate from an adult in good health.

The genes are TRBV4-1 and TRBJ1-1; D ambiguous. This CDR3 has 15 amino acids. The V end lost 2 bases, the J end lost 0 bases, and 10 bases lay between the germline ends. From germline, CDR1 is MGHRA and CDR2 YSYEKL. CDR3 protein: CASSQLWLVNTEAFF. The DNA of the CDR3 is TGCGCCAGCAGCCAACTGTGGCTGGTGAACACTGAAGCTTTCTTT.

The CDR3 DNA follows: TGTGCCCGGGGGGACGGTATCTATGGCTACACCTTC. Translated, it gives CARGDGIYGYTF. The V gene is TRBV10-3, the J gene TRBJ1-2, with a tentative D call TRBD1 (5 bases). Germline CDR1 ENHRY, CDR2 SYGVKD. Trimming took off 11 bases at V and 4 bases at J, with 14 bases between the two ends. CDR3 size: 12 residues.

The genes are TRBV3-1 (or the pseudogene TRBV3-2) and TRBJ1-6; 9 bases fit TRBD1. There are 16 residues in the CDR3. V shed 1 base and J 14 bases; nucleotides not matched to a gene: 12. Germline V gene sequence: CDR1 LGHDT, CDR2 YNNKEL (reference sequence). CDR3 region: CASSQGGTGYPLSLHF. In DNA, the CDR3 is TGTGCCAGCAGCCAAGGGGGGACAGGGTACCCCCTATCCCTCCACTTT.

The chain is built from TRBV2 and TRBJ1-4; D is unclear. CDR1 SNHLY and CDR2 FYNNEI come from the germline V gene. The CDR3 totals 10 residues. The V gene lost 4 bases and the J gene lost 12 bases, with 6 bases spanning the gap. CDR3 loop: CASSVGELFF. For the CDR3, the DNA is TGTGCCAGCAGTGTCGGGGAACTGTTTTTT.

The V gene is TRBV4-2, the J gene TRBJ1-3; weak D call: TRBD1 (5 bases). Germline V gene data show CDR1 as LGHNA and CDR2 as YNFKEQ. Trimming shortened V by 0 bases and J by 0 bases, and 18 bases separated the two germline ends. The CDR3 has 19 amino acids. CDR3 sequence: CASSQERPFGGHSGNTIYF. CDR3 nucleotides: TGTGCCAGCAGCCAAGAACGTCCTTTCGGAGGACACTCTGGAAACACCATATATTTT.

The chain is built from TRBV3-1 (or the pseudogene TRBV3-2) and TRBJ2-7; TRBD1 aligns across 7 bases. In germline, CDR1 is LGHDT, CDR2 YNNKEL (reference sequence). The CDR3 is 16 amino acids. V gave up 5 bases and J gave up 2 bases; unmatched junction bases: 12. The CDR3 DNA is TGTGCCAGCAGCTATAGTTCGACAGGGCCCACCTACGAGCAGTACTTC. Translated, it gives CASSYSSTGPTYEQYF.

The CDR3 here is CASSDGGEYIQYF. As DNA, the CDR3 is TGTGCCAGCAGCGACGGTGGGGAGTACATTCAGTACTTC. The chain uses TRBV5-6 and TRBJ2-4; tentative D call: TRBD2 (5 bases). The CDR3 is 13 residues long. V lost 4 bases, J lost 8 bases, and 13 bases lay in between. From germline, CDR1 is SGHDT and CDR2 YYEEEE.

This sequence joins TRBV5-1 and TRBJ1-6, with a tentative D call TRBD1 (6 bases). The V end lost 0 bases, the J end lost 7 bases, and 11 bases lay between the germline ends. CDR3 length: 15 residues. Germline CDR1 reads SGHRS; CDR2 reads YFSETQ. CDR3 sequence (DNA): TGCGCCAGCAGCTTGGTGGGACAAGGGAATTCACCCCTCCACTTT. It specifies CASSLVGQGNSPLHF.

This chain uses TRBV6-5 with TRBJ1-2, with a possible D match to TRBD1 (6 bases). V lost 0 bases to trimming and J lost 6 bases, with 14 bases between them. The V gene's germline CDR1 is MNHEY and CDR2 SVGAGI. CDR3 length equals 15 residues. DNA of the CDR3: TGTGCCAGCAGTTACTCGGCAGCAGGGGCTGATGGCTACACCTTC. Protein: CASSYSAAGADGYTF.

The CDR3 spells CSARDRGEQYV. CDR3 DNA sequence: TGCAGTGCTAGAGATCGCGGCGAGCAGTACGTC. The V call is TRBV20-1, the J call TRBJ2-7; D is undetermined. CDR3 length: 11 residues. Trimming pared 0 bases from V and 6 bases from J, leaving 6 bases between. Germline CDR1 and CDR2: DFQATT and SNEGSKA (reference sequence).

The chain employs TRBV5-6 and TRBJ1-5, with D unclear. The CDR3 has 15 residues. V was cut by 0 bases and J by 4 bases, with 11 bases left in between. Germline V gene sequence: CDR1 SGHDT, CDR2 YYEEEE. The chain's CDR3 is CASSLESGHNQPQHF. The DNA of the CDR3 is TGTGCCAGCAGCTTGGAGTCCGGGCATAATCAGCCCCAGCATTTT. Combining the CDR3 with reference TRBV5-6 and TRBJ1-5 gives the whole variable domain DAGVTQSPTHLIKTRGQQVTLRCSPKSGHDTVSWYQQALGQGPQFIFQYYEEEERQRGNFPDRFSGHQFPNYSSELNVNALLLGDSALYLCASSLESGHNQPQHFGDGTRLSIL.

The chain uses TRBV10-3 and TRBJ1-4, with TRBD1 matching over 9 bases. This CDR3 is built from 17 residues. Per germline, CDR1 ENHRY and CDR2 SYGVKD. Trimming at V came to 5 bases and at J to 0 bases, leaving 7 bases not matched to a gene. The CDR3 protein is CAISSTRTGATNEKLFF. The DNA of the CDR3 is TGTGCCATCAGTTCCACCAGGACAGGGGCAACTAATGAAAAACTGTTTTTT.

The chain joins TRBV6-4 to TRBJ2-7; 9 bases match TRBD1. The V segment lost 0 bases and the J segment 2 bases; nucleotides outside the gene matches: 2. The CDR3 runs 15 residues. Germline CDR1 MRHNA, CDR2 SNTAGT. CDR3 in amino acids: CASSDSRTGAYEQYF. CDR3 DNA: TGTGCCAGCAGTGACTCGAGGACAGGGGCCTACGAGCAGTACTTC.

The genes are TRBV6-7 and TRBJ1-5, with TRBD1 matching 7 bases. TRBV6-7 is an open reading frame, and its role is uncertain. This CDR3 is 15 amino acids long. The junction had 8 bases not matched to a gene; V was cut back by 6 bases and J by 3 bases. The CDR3 spells CASSPGQRDNQPQHF. The CDR3 DNA sequence: TGTGCCAGCAGCCCGGGACAGAGAGACAATCAGCCCCAGCATTTT.

This chain links TRBV6-5 with TRBJ2-3; 9 bases fit TRBD1. J lost 3 bases, V lost 3 bases, and 1 base had no gene match. CDR3 length: 14 amino acids. Per germline, CDR1 MNHEY and CDR2 SVGAGI. The CDR3 sequence: CASSYGQGTDTQYF. The CDR3, as DNA: TGTGCCAGCAGTTATGGACAGGGGACAGATACGCAGTATTTT.

CDR3: CASSRKWVGQGEETQYF. In DNA, the CDR3 is TGTGCCAGCAGCCGAAAGTGGGTAGGACAGGGGGAAGAGACCCAGTACTTC. The chain employs TRBV7-8 and TRBJ2-5, with TRBD1 identical over 10 bases. There are 17 residues in the CDR3. J lost 3 bases, V lost 5 bases, and 12 bases had no gene match. Germline V gives CDR1 SGHVS, CDR2 FQNEAQ.

V is TRBV18 and J is TRBJ1-1; D ambiguous. Trimming shortened V by 6 bases and J by 3 bases, and 11 bases separated the two germline ends. Germline V gene data show CDR1 as KGHSH and CDR2 as LQKENI. The length of the CDR3 is 13 residues. CDR3 nucleotides: TGTGCCAGCTCTCTACATGAGGACACTGAAGCTTTCTTT. It yields the protein CASSLHEDTEAFF. Together with reference TRBV18 and TRBJ1-1, the CDR3 gives the full variable domain: NAGVMQNPRHLVRRRGQEARLRCSPMKGHSHVYWYRQLPEEGLKFMVYLQKENIIDESGMPKERFSAEFPKEGPSILRIQQVVRGDSAAYFCASSLHEDTEAFFGQGTRLTVV.

The chain recombines TRBV27 with TRBJ2-7, with 8 bases lining up with TRBD1. The J segment lost 5 bases and the V segment lost 6 bases, leaving 6 bases of the junction unmatched. The CDR3 length is 13 residues. Germline V CDR1 and CDR2: MNHEY, SMNVEV (reference sequence). CDR3 nucleotides: TGTGCCAGCAGCTACGACAGGGGCAACGAGCAGTACTTC. Its protein is CASSYDRGNEQYF.

V gene TRBV9 combines with J gene TRBJ2-1, with 11 bases that match TRBD1. Germline V gene data show CDR1 as SGDLS and CDR2 as YYNGEE. J lost 10 bases, V lost 3 bases, and 12 bases had no gene match. The CDR3 runs 16 residues. The CDR3: CASSATGTGGLREQFF. The DNA of the CDR3 is TGTGCCAGCAGCGCCACCGGGACAGGGGGGCTGAGAGAGCAGTTCTTC.

The rearrangement uses TRBV28 and TRBJ2-1; D possibly uses TRBD1 or TRBD2 (6 bases each). V gave up 2 bases and J gave up 6 bases, with 20 bases separating them. The germline V gene has CDR1 MDHEN and CDR2 SYDVKM. The CDR3 loop spans 17 amino acids. As DNA, the CDR3 is TGTGCCAGCAGTTTACCGGGGGCGATGAGTCGAAGCAATGAGCAGTTCTTC. Its translation: CASSLPGAMSRSNEQFF. Drawing the rest from reference TRBV28 and TRBJ2-1, the complete variable domain is DVKVTQSSRYLVKRTGEKVFLECVQDMDHENMFWYRQDPGLGLRLIYFSYDVKMKEKGDIPEGYSVSREKKERFSLILESASTNQTSMYLCASSLPGAMSRSNEQFFGPGTRLTVL.

V usage is TRBV6-5 and J usage is TRBJ2-7; no definite D call. Trimming took off 5 bases at V and 13 bases at J, with 18 bases between the two ends. Germline values: CDR1 MNHEY, CDR2 SVGAGI. The CDR3 consists of 12 residues. The CDR3 region has the DNA TGTGCCAGCAGTCCAGAAAGACTGAACCATTACTTC. It translates to CASSPERLNHYF.

The rearrangement uses TRBV29-1 and TRBJ2-2; D is unresolved. The length of the CDR3 is 13 residues. Trimming took off 4 bases at V and 0 bases at J, with 6 bases between the two ends. Germline CDR1 is SQVTM and CDR2 is ANQGSEA. This CDR3 is CSVGHTNTGELFF. CDR3 nucleotide sequence: TGCAGCGTTGGTCATACGAACACCGGGGAGCTGTTTTTT.

The chain uses TRBV28 and TRBJ1-3; 7 bases are a match to TRBD1. V lost 3 bases and J lost 0; bases outside the gene matches: 2. This CDR3 comprises 15 residues. The germline gives CDR1 MDHEN, CDR2 SYDVKM. As DNA, the CDR3 is TGTGCCAGCAGTTTTGGGACAGTCTCTGGAAACACCATATATTTT. It is translated as CASSFGTVSGNTIYF. Together with reference TRBV28 and TRBJ1-3, the CDR3 gives the full variable domain: DVKVTQSSRYLVKRTGEKVFLECVQDMDHENMFWYRQDPGLGLRLIYFSYDVKMKEKGDIPEGYSVSREKKERFSLILESASTNQTSMYLCASSFGTVSGNTIYFGEGSWLTVV.

V gene TRBV2 combines with J gene TRBJ2-3; 15 bases are shared with TRBD2. V lost 6 bases, J lost 0 bases, and 7 bases stayed unmatched. The CDR3 spans 18 residues. Germline CDR1 SNHLY, CDR2 FYNNEI. CDR3 in amino acids: CASRQGLAGGSSTDTQYF. CDR3 sequence (DNA): TGTGCCAGCAGGCAGGGACTAGCGGGGGGCTCGAGCACAGATACGCAGTATTTT. The full variable domain, its missing parts supplied by reference TRBV2 and TRBJ2-3, is EPEVTQTPSHQVTQMGQEVILRCVPISNHLYFYWYRQILGQKVEFLVSFYNNEISEKSEIFDDQFSVERPDGSNFTLKIRSTKLEDSAMYFCASRQGLAGGSSTDTQYFGPGTRLTVL.

The chain combines TRBV4-1 with TRBJ2-2; a possible D gene is TRBD2 (5 bases). The germline gives CDR1 MGHRA, CDR2 YSYEKL. The CDR3 consists of 15 residues. V lost 1 base to trimming and J lost 5 bases, with 11 bases between them. CDR3 sequence reads: CASSQGPLATGELFF. The CDR3 region has the DNA TGCGCCAGCAGCCAAGGACCTCTAGCAACCGGGGAGCTGTTTTTT.

This clone was seen a few times. The genes are TRBV7-2 and TRBJ2-3; D is possibly TRBD2 (5 bases). Trimming removed 1 base at V and 1 base at J, with 12 bases between. This CDR3 contains 16 residues. Per germline, CDR1 SGHTA and CDR2 FQGNSA. CDR3 region: CASSLVAGLGTDTQYF. The CDR3, as DNA: TGTGCCAGCAGCTTAGTCGCAGGACTGGGCACAGATACGCAGTATTTT. The variable domain in full, completed from reference TRBV7-2 and TRBJ2-3, reads GAGVSQSPSNKVTEKGKDVELRCDPISGHTALYWYRQSLGQGLEFLIYFQGNSAPDKSGLPSDRFSAERTGGSVSTLTIQRTQQEDSAVYLCASSLVAGLGTDTQYFGPGTRLTVL.

The J gene is TRBJ2-7, the V gene TRBV27, with 9 positions matching TRBD1. Germline V gene lookup returns CDR1 MNHEY and CDR2 SMNVEV (reference sequence). J was trimmed by 5 bases and V by 2 bases; bases with no gene match: 4. There are 14 residues in the CDR3. CDR3: CASSLRDRADEQYF. For the CDR3, the DNA is TGTGCCAGCAGTTTACGGGACAGGGCAGACGAGCAGTACTTC.

The V gene is TRBV4-2, the J gene TRBJ1-5; D uncertain. The ends were cut back, 0 bases at V and 10 bases at J, with 7 bases in the middle. The CDR3 totals 12 residues. The germline gives CDR1 LGHNA, CDR2 YNFKEQ. The CDR3 protein is CASSQDVGPQHF. CDR3 in DNA: TGTGCCAGCAGCCAAGATGTAGGTCCCCAGCATTTT.